The present T cell receptor (beta chain) was sequenced within a study of human thymus T cells. From germline, CDR1 is SGHNT and CDR2 YENEEA. This CDR3 contains 16 residues. The V end was cut by 1 base, the J end by 3 bases, with 14 bases between. Sequenced by immunoSEQ multiplex PCR; TCRdb stores in-frame clones only, minus some. The table lists tens of thousands of clones, 96% of them singletons. Points on this clone: Its cognate antigen is unknown.

Study outcomes and limitations: Gene usage (both V and J) appeared biased in thymic and blood repertoires. Reports from related research described highly overlapping thymic repertoires among unrelated individuals.

Resections were taken during corrective heart surgery, and the thymus tissue came from these. All donors were healthy Finnish infants who were undergoing corrective surgery to treat congenital heart defects. The receptor was derived from a boy under two years old with a congenital heart defect but otherwise immunologically healthy. The sample comprised thymus tissue. The chain recombines TRBV11-3 with TRBJ2-3; possibly TRBD2 for D (7 bases). CDR3 amino acids: CASSLGTAGLTDTQYF. CDR3 DNA: TGTGCCAGCAGCTTAGGGACAGCGGGGCTAACAGATACGCAGTATTTT.